The sequence of this TCR beta chain was determined in a study of Ad26.COV2.S vaccination and SARS-CoV-2 variants. Treatment reported: around 19 received Ad26.COV2.S at low or high dose, single or two shots; several received placebo; per-sample allocation not given. Collection of the samples took place on day 63 after the first injection of vaccine or placebo. The repertoire was sequenced with immunoSEQ multiplex PCR; TCRdb's copy has only in-frame clones and lacks some. Of 410,000 or so clones in the sample, about nine tenths were seen once. Overall study findings and caveats: Post-vaccination breadth of spike-specific CD8+ and CD4+ T cell responses was reportedly substantial. It is possible that the TCR breadth and depth analyses underestimated the total T cell responses. Non-spike TCR breadth did not differ much between vaccine and placebo recipients.

As regards this clone: Its antigen is currently unknown.

The CDR3 is 17 amino acids. The germline gives CDR1 SGHDT, CDR2 YYEEEE. V lost 4 bases to trimming and J lost 0 bases, with 17 bases between them. The chain uses TRBV5-6 and TRBJ1-3, with a weak D call TRBD1 (5 bases). The sequences come from peripheral blood, collected in a trial of Ad26.COV2.S vaccine versus placebo. The TCR was taken from a person aged 18-65 years who received the Ad26.COV2.S COVID-19 vaccine or a placebo. CDR3 DNA sequence: TGTGCCAGCAGCAGCTGGGACCGTGACCTCTCTGGAAACACCATATATTTT. Its translation is CASSSWDRDLSGNTIYF. Together with reference TRBV5-6 and TRBJ1-3, the CDR3 gives the full variable domain: DAGVTQSPTHLIKTRGQQVTLRCSPKSGHDTVSWYQQALGQGPQFIFQYYEEEERQRGNFPDRFSGHQFPNYSSELNVNALLLGDSALYLCASSSWDRDLSGNTIYFGEGSWLTVV.